These 12 T cell receptor beta chains came from one sample sequenced in a study of T cells in Graves' hyperthyroidism and ophthalmopathy. The source material, RNA transcripts, was used to amplify TCR beta CDR3 regions. An initial round of RT-PCR targeting the TCR CDR3 relied on the HTBI primer set. TCRdb itself ran the multiplex PCR reads through MiXCR, one entry per CDR3 protein. The repertoire consists of a few hundred thousand distinct CDR3 sequences, with under 15% occurring once and the leading ten covering approximately 32%. Source material: blood. These receptors were obtained from a young woman with Graves' hyperthyroidism.

This clonotype has a count of ten or more. This CDR3 is CATSDIGAGANNEQFF. DNA of the CDR3: TGTGCCACCAGTGATATCGGGGCGGGAGCGAACAATGAGCAGTTCTTC. J is TRBJ2-1 and V is TRBV24-1; 7 positions match TRBD2. CDR1 is KGHDR, CDR2 SFDVKD, per germline. The CDR3 is 16 amino acids. V lost 3 bases, J lost 5 bases, and 9 bases stayed unmatched.

The CDR3 DNA sequence: TGTGCCAGCAGATACGGGACAGTCCCTGGAAACACCATATATTTT. Its translation: CASRYGTVPGNTIYF. The V and J genes are TRBV11-3 and TRBJ1-3; 7 bases line up with TRBD1. The V and J ends lost 6 bases and 2 bases, in that order; junction bases with no gene match: 7. CDR3 length: 15 residues. Germline CDR1 and CDR2: SGHNT and YENEEA.

This clonotype showed up many times. CDR3 amino acids: CSASIRSGGSYEQYF. The CDR3 DNA follows: TGCAGTGCTAGCATCCGTTCAGGGGGATCCTACGAGCAGTACTTC. The chain is built from TRBV20-1 and TRBJ2-7; 7 bases align to TRBD1. J was trimmed by 1 base and V by 3 bases; bases with no gene match: 9. The V gene's germline CDR1 is DFQATT and CDR2 SNEGSKA (reference sequence). The CDR3 has 15 amino acids.

This clonotype was observed a handful of times. V gene TRBV6-5 combines with J gene TRBJ1-6; maybe TRBD1 (5 bases). Germline-derived CDR1 and CDR2 are MNHEY and SVGAGI. The CDR3 extends over 15 amino acids. V was trimmed by 2 bases and J by 8 bases, leaving 13 bases between them. The CDR3 here is CASSYTGASDSPLHF. The CDR3 DNA reads as TGTGCCAGCAGTTACACCGGGGCATCGGATTCACCCCTCCACTTT.

This clonotype was counted only a few times. J is TRBJ1-1 and V is TRBV29-1, with no clear D. CDR3 length: 13 residues. Germline CDR1 reads SQVTM; CDR2 reads ANQGSEA. The V gene lost 4 bases and the J gene lost 0 bases, with 9 bases spanning the gap. CDR3 amino acids: CSVGIGLNTEAFF. For the CDR3, the DNA is TGCAGCGTTGGGATTGGGTTGAACACTGAAGCTTTCTTT.

This clonotype was observed a few times. V is TRBV4-1 and J is TRBJ1-5; D gene unclear. V lost 0 bases and J lost 0, with 6 bases in between. Germline V gives CDR1 MGHRA, CDR2 YSYEKL. This CDR3 region has 15 residues. CDR3 coding DNA: TGCGCCAGCAGCCAAGATCGCAGTAGCAATCAGCCCCAGCATTTT. Its translation is CASSQDRSSNQPQHF.

This clonotype has more than one count but fewer than ten. The chain links TRBV27 to TRBJ2-3; 11 nucleotides agree with TRBD2. The CDR3 spans 15 residues. Trimming cost V 6 bases and J 0 bases; bases outside gene matches: 2. The germline CDR1 and CDR2 sequences are MNHEY and SMNVEV (reference sequence). The CDR3 sequence is CASRRLAGSTDTQYF. CDR3 bases: TGTGCCAGCAGAAGACTAGCGGGAAGCACAGATACGCAGTATTTT.

This clonotype occurred many times. The V gene is TRBV28, the J gene TRBJ2-3, with 11 positions matching TRBD2. In germline, CDR1 is MDHEN, CDR2 SYDVKM. The length of the CDR3 is 16 residues. Losses at the gene ends were 7 bases for V and 3 bases for J; bases not matched to a gene: 9. In DNA form, the CDR3 reads TGTGCCAGCACGGGTGAACTAGCGGGAGCGACAGATACGCAGTATTTT. Its translation: CASTGELAGATDTQYF.

In regard to this clonotype: Since no conserved phenylalanine or tryptophan closes the CDR3, a read error is the likely cause. The V and J genes are TRBV6-5 and TRBJ1-1, with no clear D. CDR3 length: 12 amino acids. Germline-derived CDR1 and CDR2 are MNHEY and SVGAGI. Deletions cut 2 bases from V and 1 base from J, with 2 bases between. The DNA for the CDR3 is TGTGCCAGCAGTTACAAGAACACTGAAGCTTTCTCT. This sequence encodes CASSYKNTEAFS.

V usage is TRBV6-1 and J usage is TRBJ1-6; D remains ambiguous. Germline assignment: CDR1 MNHNS and CDR2 SASEGT. The V end lost 6 bases, the J end lost 7 bases, and 7 bases lay between the germline ends. CDR3 length: 12 residues. The CDR3 nucleotides are TGTGCCAGCAGGGACGGAAATTCACCCCTCCACTTT. It translates to CASRDGNSPLHF.

This rearrangement joins TRBV15 to TRBJ2-7, with TRBD2 identical over 9 bases. Germline V CDR1 and CDR2: LNHNV, YYDKDF (reference sequence). This CDR3 is built from 20 residues. Trimming took 4 bases from V and 3 from J; bases not matched to a gene: 22. The CDR3 DNA reads TGTGCCACCAGCACCAGGAGGCTAGCGGGACGGGGCCCATTGTACTACGAGCAGTACTTC. It yields the protein CATSTRRLAGRGPLYYEQYF.

The chain carries TRBV24-1 and TRBJ2-5, with a weak D call TRBD1 (6 bases). Germline V gene data show CDR1 as KGHDR and CDR2 as SFDVKD. Trimming removed 1 base from V and 4 bases from J, with 15 bases in between. The CDR3 is made up of 16 amino acids. The CDR3 region has the DNA TGTGCCACCAGTGATTTCACCAGGGGCCCTGGAGAGACCCAGTACTTC. It codes for CATSDFTRGPGETQYF.